Shown below are 25 T cell receptor beta chains from a single sample sequenced in a study of blood T cell repertoires in COVID-19. Sequencing was performed with immunoSEQ multiplex PCR; in TCRdb, only in-frame clones are kept and a portion is missing. The repertoire has more than 150,000 clones, 75% to 85% of them found once; the top ten carry 9.5% to 15%. Sequenced input: peripheral blood. The receptors originated from a woman at least 80 years old with COVID-19, enrolled during active disease.

This chain links TRBV5-4 with TRBJ2-3, with 8 positions matching TRBD2. This CDR3 region has 17 residues. Germline V gene data show CDR1 as SGHNT and CDR2 as YYREEE (reference sequence). V dropped 0 bases and J dropped 6; count of bases not matched to a gene: 12. This CDR3 reads CASSLGLLAAGGDTQYF. CDR3 sequence (DNA): TGTGCCAGCAGCTTGGGCCTACTAGCGGCCGGGGGCGATACGCAGTATTTT.

The rearrangement joins TRBV28 to TRBJ2-3; possibly TRBD1 for D (6 bases). Germline lookup yields CDR1 MDHEN and CDR2 SYDVKM. The V end lost 7 bases, the J end lost 9 bases, and 14 bases lay between the germline ends. The CDR3 totals 12 residues. CDR3 nucleotide sequence: TGTGCCAGCACTATAGGGGGTGCGACGCAGTATTTT. Protein: CASTIGGATQYF.

This chain connects TRBV5-1 to TRBJ2-7, with 8 bases that match TRBD1. V dropped 4 bases and J dropped 0; count of bases not matched to a gene: 6. CDR3 length: 15 amino acids. Germline V CDR1 and CDR2: SGHRS, YFSETQ. The CDR3, as DNA: TGCGCCAGCAGCCACGGGACAGGAAGCTCCTACGAGCAGTACTTC. Translated, it gives CASSHGTGSSYEQYF.

The CDR3 here is CASSLLLDYHYGYTF. In nucleotides, the CDR3 is TGTGCCAGCAGCTTACTTCTGGACTATCACTATGGCTACACCTTC. The chain employs TRBV11-2 and TRBJ1-2; D ambiguous. In germline, CDR1 is SGHAT, CDR2 FQNNGV. The length of the CDR3 is 15 residues. Trimming removed 2 bases from V and 3 bases from J, with 13 bases in between.

The sample holds one count of this clone. The rearrangement links TRBV6-5 to TRBJ2-1, with 8 bases fitting TRBD2. The V gene end was trimmed by 5 bases and the J gene end by 8 bases; junction bases not matched to a gene: 11. The CDR3 has 15 residues. Per the germline V gene, CDR1 is MNHEY and CDR2 is SVGAGI. CDR3 sequence (DNA): TGTGCCAGCAGTAGAGGGACTAGTGTCGTGCATGAGCAGTTCTTC. Its translation: CASSRGTSVVHEQFF.

V is TRBV6-5 and J is TRBJ1-5; D is possibly TRBD1 (6 bases). Germline lookup yields CDR1 MNHEY and CDR2 SVGAGI. The CDR3 covers 14 residues. V was shortened by 6 bases and J by 8 bases, with 17 bases between the two germline ends. This CDR3 is CASRDSGEEEPQHF. CDR3 in DNA: TGTGCCAGCAGAGACTCAGGGGAAGAGGAGCCCCAGCATTTT.

In this sample, this clone turned up once. V and J are TRBV3-1 (or the pseudogene TRBV3-2) and TRBJ2-5; D ambiguous. The CDR3 is 11 residues long. The V gene lost 3 bases and the J gene lost 5 bases, with 4 bases spanning the gap. Germline CDR1 and CDR2: LGHDT and YNNKEL (reference sequence). CDR3 amino acids: CASSQSETQYF. CDR3 DNA sequence: TGTGCCAGCAGCCAGTCTGAGACCCAGTACTTC.

This clone occurred once. The chain carries TRBV5-1 and TRBJ1-5; D is undetermined. The germline V and J ends were trimmed by 4 bases and 2 bases, with 10 bases remaining between them. The CDR3 extends over 14 amino acids. Germline V lookup: CDR1 SGHRS, CDR2 YFSETQ. CDR3 amino acids: CASSPDGGNQPQHF. CDR3 nucleotide sequence: TGCGCCAGCAGCCCTGACGGAGGCAATCAGCCCCAGCATTTT.

The chain employs TRBV4-3 and TRBJ1-1, with 7 bases lining up with TRBD1. Germline V gene lookup returns CDR1 LGHNA and CDR2 YSLEER. CDR3 size: 13 residues. With 4 bases clipped from V and 5 bases from J, the junction kept 4 bases outside the gene matches. The chain's CDR3 is CASSPGGRTEAFF. The CDR3 DNA reads as TGCGCCAGCAGCCCAGGGGGAAGGACTGAAGCTTTCTTT.

The chain joins TRBV6-5 to TRBJ2-1, with 7 bases fitting TRBD1. Per the germline V gene, CDR1 is MNHEY and CDR2 is SVGAGI. The CDR3 sequence is 15 residues long. J gave up 0 bases and V 6 bases, and 5 bases lay outside the gene matches. The CDR3 DNA reads TGTGCCAGCAGAACTGACAGGGTCTCCTACAATGAGCAGTTCTTC. Amino acids: CASRTDRVSYNEQFF.

The genes are TRBV24-1 and TRBJ1-2; no definite D call. The CDR3 totals 12 residues. Trimming took 5 bases from V and 0 from J, leaving 3 bases between them. Germline CDR1 KGHDR, CDR2 SFDVKD. CDR3 amino acids: CATSAANYGYTF. The CDR3 DNA sequence: TGTGCCACCAGTGCAGCTAACTATGGCTACACCTTC.

V is TRBV4-3 and J is TRBJ2-1; 11 bases are a match to TRBD2. The CDR3 length is 18 residues. Trimming removed 0 bases from V and 7 bases from J; junction bases left unmatched: 11. Germline lookup yields CDR1 LGHNA and CDR2 YSLEER. The CDR3 protein is CASSQDVYGGLAVNEQFF. As DNA, the CDR3 is TGCGCCAGCAGCCAAGATGTATATGGGGGACTAGCGGTGAATGAGCAGTTCTTC.

This chain links TRBV7-9 with TRBJ2-1; D unclear. The CDR3 covers 14 residues. Germline lookup yields CDR1 SEHNR and CDR2 FQNEAQ (reference sequence). V was shortened by 11 bases and J by 0 bases, with 14 bases between the two germline ends. CDR3 amino acids: CAHSDNRSYNEQFF. CDR3 in DNA: TGTGCCCACTCCGACAACCGCTCCTACAATGAGCAGTTCTTC.

V and J are TRBV5-1 and TRBJ1-3; a possible D gene is TRBD1 (5 bases). This CDR3 region has 17 residues. The germline V and J ends were trimmed by 0 bases and 0 bases, with 13 bases remaining between them. CDR1 and CDR2 from the germline V gene are SGHRS and YFSETQ. CDR3 DNA sequence: TGCGCCAGCAGCTTGGTAGGGGCTACCTTCTCTGGAAACACCATATATTTT. This gives the protein CASSLVGATFSGNTIYF.

V is TRBV27 and J is TRBJ1-2; 9 bases align to TRBD1. V trimming: 2 bases; J trimming: 6 bases; junction bases outside the gene matches: 7. The V gene's germline CDR1 is MNHEY and CDR2 SMNVEV (reference sequence). CDR3 length equals 15 residues. The CDR3 loop is CASSLTPTGGDGYTF. CDR3 in DNA: TGTGCCAGCAGTTTAACCCCCACAGGGGGCGATGGCTACACCTTC.

The V and J genes are TRBV5-5 and TRBJ1-2; D is possibly TRBD1 (5 bases). With 0 bases removed from V and 7 bases from J, the gap between germline ends came to 7 bases. Germline CDR1 is SGHKS and CDR2 is YYEKEE (reference sequence). The CDR3 covers 12 residues. CDR3 DNA sequence: TGTGCCAGCAGCTTGGTGGGGGGTGGCTACACCTTC. It is translated as CASSLVGGGYTF.

The V and J genes are TRBV5-1 and TRBJ1-2, with no clear D. V dropped 4 bases and J dropped 7 bases, with 20 bases sitting between them. Germline lookup yields CDR1 SGHRS and CDR2 YFSETQ. CDR3 length: 15 amino acids. The CDR3 loop reads CASSRGGATISGYTF. The CDR3 DNA follows: TGCGCCAGCAGCCGAGGAGGAGCGACTATTTCTGGCTACACCTTC.

The rearrangement uses TRBV7-6 and TRBJ2-7, with D perhaps TRBD1 (6 bases). V was trimmed by 5 bases and J by 3 bases, leaving 14 bases between them. This CDR3 is built from 14 residues. Germline V CDR1 and CDR2: SGHVS, FNYEAQ. DNA of the CDR3: TGTGCCAGCAGCCAGGGGACGAAATACTACGAGCAGTACTTC. Encoded protein: CASSQGTKYYEQYF. The full variable domain, its missing parts supplied by reference TRBV7-6 and TRBJ2-7, is GAGVSQSPRYKVTKRGQDVALRCDPISGHVSLYWYRQALGQGPEFLTYFNYEAQQDKSGLPNDRFSAERPEGSISTLTIQRTEQRDSAMYRCASSQGTKYYEQYFGPGTRLTVT.

The chain carries TRBV5-6 and TRBJ2-2; tentatively, D is TRBD2 (6 bases). Germline V gene sequence: CDR1 SGHDT, CDR2 YYEEEE. The CDR3 has 18 residues. The V and J ends lost 3 bases and 7 bases respectively, with 25 bases between them. CDR3 amino acids: CASSYLGPHGGGIGELFF. The CDR3 bases are TGTGCCAGCAGCTACCTGGGACCTCACGGTGGAGGGATCGGGGAGCTGTTTTTT. The variable domain in full, completed from reference TRBV5-6 and TRBJ2-2, reads DAGVTQSPTHLIKTRGQQVTLRCSPKSGHDTVSWYQQALGQGPQFIFQYYEEEERQRGNFPDRFSGHQFPNYSSELNVNALLLGDSALYLCASSYLGPHGGGIGELFFGEGSRLTVL.

V gene TRBV28 combines with J gene TRBJ1-5; weak D call: TRBD1 (6 bases). Trimming stripped 1 base from V and 6 bases from J, with 10 bases between. The CDR3 loop spans 14 amino acids. Germline assignment: CDR1 MDHEN and CDR2 SYDVKM. The CDR3 region has the DNA TGTGCCAGCAGTTTATCCAACAGGGTTCAGCCCCAGCATTTT. Encoded protein: CASSLSNRVQPQHF.

V and J are TRBV9 and TRBJ1-3; TRBD1 matches 7 bases. The CDR3 length is 15 residues. CDR1 is SGDLS, CDR2 YYNGEE, per germline. The V and J ends lost 4 bases and 0 bases, in that order; junction bases with no gene match: 4. The CDR3 region is CASSSRGDSGNTIYF. The CDR3 nucleotides read TGTGCCAGCAGCTCCAGGGGGGACTCTGGAAACACCATATATTTT.

The chain recombines TRBV15 with TRBJ2-7, with 8 bases identical to TRBD1. Germline assignment: CDR1 LNHNV and CDR2 YYDKDF (reference sequence). V trimming: 0 bases; J trimming: 2 bases; junction bases outside the gene matches: 3. There are 15 residues in the CDR3. Here the CDR3 DNA reads TGTGCCACCAGCAGAGATCAACAGGGGGCCTACGAGCAGTACTTC. Amino acids: CATSRDQQGAYEQYF.

The V call is TRBV13, the J call TRBJ2-7, with TRBD1 as a possible D gene (5 bases). Germline V gives CDR1 PRHDT, CDR2 FYEKMQ (reference sequence). This CDR3 is built from 15 residues. The V and J ends lost 5 bases and 1 base respectively, with 15 bases between them. CDR3 residues: CASSQPRGGSYEQYF. CDR3 DNA sequence: TGTGCCAGCAGCCAACCAAGGGGCGGATCCTACGAGCAGTACTTC.

The chain employs TRBV6-5 and TRBJ1-5; 7 bases are shared with TRBD1. CDR3 length: 14 amino acids. Germline trimming cut 6 bases from V and 5 bases from J; bases unmatched to any gene: 7. CDR1 is MNHEY and CDR2 is SVGAGI in the germline V gene. The chain's CDR3 is CASSPDRFYQPQHF. The DNA for the CDR3 is TGTGCCAGCAGCCCGGACAGGTTTTATCAGCCCCAGCATTTT.

This chain joins TRBV20-1 and TRBJ1-1; tentatively, D is TRBD1 (5 bases). Germline CDR1 DFQATT, CDR2 SNEGSKA (reference sequence). This CDR3 spans 11 amino acids. The CDR3 reads CRPSGLTEAFF. The DNA for the CDR3 is TGCAGGCCTTCAGGGCTCACTGAAGCTTTCTTT.